This T cell receptor beta chain was retrieved from a study of blood T cell repertoires in COVID-19. Per the original data handling: Scientists estimated how many nucleated cells there were by amplifying reference gene primers. Sequencing was performed with immunoSEQ multiplex PCR; in TCRdb, only in-frame clones are kept and a portion is missing. V, J and clone size reflect that table, while D and trimming were determined from the DNA. The sample holds a few hundred thousand clones; around 92% are singletons and the top ten take less than 2%. During active infection, Seattle patients enrolled and were then monitored through disease. Trimming cost V 5 bases and J 0 bases, with 15 bases left between them. The CDR3 runs 16 residues. The germline CDR1 and CDR2 sequences are LNHDA and SQIVND (reference sequence).

Input material: peripheral blood. This sequence joins TRBV19 and TRBJ2-3; tentatively, D is TRBD2 (5 bases). The TCR originated in a woman between 25 and 40 years old with COVID-19, enrolled during active disease. This chain's CDR3 is CASSGDGVPSTDTQYF. DNA for the CDR3: TGTGCCAGTAGTGGAGACGGGGTCCCGAGCACAGATACGCAGTATTTT.